The clone carrying this T cell receptor (beta chain) was picked up a small number of times. The antigen remains undetermined. The data were obtained in a study of T cell repertoires and HLA-DP antigens. About the research overall: Alloreactive CD4+ T cells targeted HLA-DP on transduced HeLa.

The primer mix covered 54 TRBV segments and 13 TRBJ segments. Method: immunoSEQ multiplex PCR; TCRdb's copy keeps in-frame clones and lacks some. The repertoire consists of about 73,000 clones, with around 80% occurring once and the leading ten covering roughly 1.5%. This CDR3 comprises 16 residues. Trimming took 4 bases from V and 3 from J, leaving 16 bases between them. Germline-derived CDR1 and CDR2 are LNHDA and SQIVND (reference sequence). The receptor was isolated from a man between 60 and 75 years old in good health and CMV-seronegative. The chain is built from TRBV19 and TRBJ1-3, with D possibly TRBD1 on 5 matching bases. Sequencing input: CD4+ T cells from PBMCs. CDR3: CASSTSRDWSGNTIYF. The CDR3 region has the DNA TGTGCCAGTAGTACTAGCCGGGACTGGAGTGGAAACACCATATATTTT.